The clone carrying this TCR beta chain was seen a few times. CDR3 size: 15 residues. Germline CDR1 MNHEY, CDR2 SVGAGI. V shed 6 bases and J 10 bases; nucleotides not matched to a gene: 12. This entry is derived from a study of T cells after yellow fever vaccination. TCRdb re-called the 5' RACE reads through MiXCR, storing one row per CDR3 protein. In the table there are some 120,000 distinct CDR3 sequences, roughly 15% of which are singletons. The starting material was CD8+ T cells sorted from PBMCs, obtained 5 days after the yellow fever booster vaccination. The TCR originated in a man between 18 and 29 years old who received the YFV17D yellow fever vaccine. This chain joins TRBV6-5 and TRBJ2-1; 10 bases are shared with TRBD2. CDR3 sequence reads: CASSPTSGGAEEQFF. As DNA, the CDR3 is TGTGCCAGCAGCCCAACCAGCGGGGGGGCCGAAGAGCAGTTCTTC.